Listed below are T cell receptor beta chains from one sample, sequenced in a study of T cells in Graves' hyperthyroidism and ophthalmopathy. TCRdb ran MiXCR on the multiplex PCR reads and lists one entry per CDR3 protein. The sample has around 270,000 distinct CDR3 sequences, less than 20% seen once. Sequenced sample: blood. These receptors originate from a man aged 50 to 60 with Graves' ophthalmopathy. Both conserved end residues are trimmed from each CDR3. Fields, in order: J gene, V gene, CDR3 protein.

j_gene: TRBJ2-7
v_gene: TRBV27
CDR3aa: ASSLLRSSYEQY

j_gene: TRBJ1-6
v_gene: TRBV18
CDR3aa: ASSFNTPQGIDSPLH

j_gene: TRBJ2-3
v_gene: TRBV30
CDR3aa: AWSVPGNTQY

j_gene: TRBJ2-3
v_gene: TRBV13
CDR3aa: ASSMQTGATDTQY

j_gene: TRBJ2-1
v_gene: TRBV29-1
CDR3aa: SVEDGGRVHNEQF

j_gene: TRBJ2-7
v_gene: TRBV4-2
CDR3aa: ASSQDLVSYEQY

j_gene: TRBJ2-3
v_gene: TRBV10-3
CDR3aa: AISGASEFADTQY

j_gene: TRBJ1-5
v_gene: TRBV28
CDR3aa: ASNLRGAGQPQH

j_gene: TRBJ1-1
v_gene: TRBV10-3
CDR3aa: AISESAEGTEAF

j_gene: TRBJ1-5
v_gene: TRBV19
CDR3aa: ASKTGLTRSNQPQH

j_gene: TRBJ1-5
v_gene: TRBV5-1
CDR3aa: ASSFGADQPQH

j_gene: TRBJ2-1
v_gene: TRBV20-1
CDR3aa: SAELAGGWNEQF

j_gene: TRBJ2-7
v_gene: TRBV5-1
CDR3aa: ASSFGGGRGDEQY

j_gene: TRBJ2-1
v_gene: TRBV30
CDR3aa: AWSVLGSEQF

j_gene: TRBJ2-3
v_gene: TRBV5-1
CDR3aa: ASSPTSGTDTQY

j_gene: TRBJ2-4
v_gene: TRBV5-8
CDR3aa: ASSPRSGKNIQY

j_gene: TRBJ1-1
v_gene: TRBV30
CDR3aa: AWSRGGGTEAF

j_gene: TRBJ2-7
v_gene: TRBV20-1
CDR3aa: SASLTGQSTGEQY

j_gene: TRBJ1-5
v_gene: TRBV5-5
CDR3aa: ASSLSGAGNQPQH

j_gene: TRBJ2-3
v_gene: TRBV7-9
CDR3aa: ASSSFGADTQY

j_gene: TRBJ2-5
v_gene: TRBV10-1
CDR3aa: ASRVPGDWETQY

j_gene: TRBJ2-3
v_gene: TRBV6-4
CDR3aa: ASSGQGTDTQY

j_gene: TRBJ2-5
v_gene: TRBV25-1
CDR3aa: ASLGLGAWETQY

j_gene: TRBJ2-7
v_gene: TRBV14
CDR3aa: ASSLGQGDHEQY

j_gene: TRBJ1-2
v_gene: TRBV24-1
CDR3aa: ATSERATAEGEYGYT

j_gene: TRBJ2-2
v_gene: TRBV5-1
CDR3aa: ASSLDRPTGELF

j_gene: TRBJ1-6
v_gene: TRBV28
CDR3aa: ASSLVPGQGKGLH

j_gene: TRBJ2-5
v_gene: TRBV20-1
CDR3aa: SAPQGGWWTQY

j_gene: TRBJ1-1
v_gene: TRBV14
CDR3aa: ASSHPGGTEAF

j_gene: TRBJ2-2
v_gene: TRBV27
CDR3aa: ASSFRDRAVGELF

j_gene: TRBJ2-4
v_gene: TRBV6-6
CDR3aa: ASSYSVSGTGPLQY

j_gene: TRBJ1-4
v_gene: TRBV4-1
CDR3aa: ASSQDNPSWGGGEKLF

j_gene: TRBJ2-1
v_gene: TRBV2
CDR3aa: ASTPSEDEQF

j_gene: TRBJ2-3
v_gene: TRBV2
CDR3aa: ASLTSGSSTDTQY

j_gene: TRBJ2-1
v_gene: TRBV11-3
CDR3aa: ASSLTTSFHEQF

j_gene: TRBJ2-7
v_gene: TRBV15
CDR3aa: ATSSESGGIYEQY

j_gene: TRBJ1-6
v_gene: TRBV20-1
CDR3aa: SAVPGNSPLH

j_gene: TRBJ2-6
v_gene: TRBV14
CDR3aa: ASSRRTGGPSGANVLT

j_gene: TRBJ2-2
v_gene: TRBV3-1
CDR3aa: ASSLTHGELF

j_gene: TRBJ1-5
v_gene: TRBV30
CDR3aa: AWSVSGQGFNQPQH

j_gene: TRBJ2-5
v_gene: TRBV5-1
CDR3aa: ASSSRWPRARKDEETQY

j_gene: TRBJ2-7
v_gene: TRBV20-1
CDR3aa: SASGHPYSYEQY

j_gene: TRBJ1-1
v_gene: TRBV5-1
CDR3aa: ASRPETAWNTEAF

j_gene: TRBJ2-1
v_gene: TRBV3-1
CDR3aa: ASSQEGPPEQF

j_gene: TRBJ2-5
v_gene: TRBV5-5
CDR3aa: ASSLARMEETQY

j_gene: TRBJ2-5
v_gene: TRBV20-1
CDR3aa: SARWQQETQY

j_gene: TRBJ1-2
v_gene: TRBV5-1
CDR3aa: ASSEQGGYGYT

j_gene: TRBJ1-1
v_gene: TRBV4-2
CDR3aa: ASSQGGVFTEAF

j_gene: TRBJ1-2
v_gene: TRBV6-5
CDR3aa: ASSYRDRARLRDGYT

j_gene: TRBJ2-7
v_gene: TRBV5-1
CDR3aa: ASSLGSSRGQGEQY

j_gene: TRBJ1-3
v_gene: TRBV12-3/TRBV12-4
CDR3aa: ASTAGNTIY